Each of the 28 T cell receptor beta chains below was sequenced from the same sample in a study of human T cells and chemical hapten exposure. A single record per CDR3 protein comes from TCRdb applying MiXCR to the RACE reads. The sample holds approximately 77,000 distinct CDR3 sequences, under 9% seen once. As to time point: patch test 1, 2 weeks after DPC sensitization. Regarding treatment: therapeutic diphenylcyclopropenone sensitization with weekly scalp DPC. The source material was whole blood, sampled in connection with sensitization to the hapten diphenylcyclopropenone (DPC). These receptors came from a young woman with alopecia areata. Some clones in this sample may be carry-over from other donors' samples.

This clonotype occurred many times. CDR3 DNA sequence: TGCAGTGCTAGGGCGGCGGGGGCCAATAATGAGGAGCAGTTCTTC. Its protein product is CSARAAGANNEEQFF. The chain carries TRBV20-1 and TRBJ2-1, with a possible D match to TRBD2 (7 bases). CDR3 length: 15 amino acids. The V gene's germline CDR1 is DFQATT and CDR2 SNEGSKA (reference sequence). Trimming took 3 bases from V and 10 from J, leaving 22 bases between them.

This clonotype has just a few counts. The chain recombines TRBV15 with TRBJ1-3; maybe TRBD1 (5 bases). Between the trimmed V and J ends, which lost 7 bases and 4 bases, there was a span of 11 bases. Per the germline V gene, CDR1 is LNHNV and CDR2 is YYDKDF (reference sequence). The CDR3 is 13 amino acids. This CDR3 is CATTWGDGNTIYF. CDR3 bases: TGTGCCACCACATGGGGGGACGGAAACACCATATATTTT.

Regarding this clonotype: A much larger clone differs from this one at a single base, so this may be a read error. The chain uses TRBV5-1 and TRBJ2-6; D gene unclear. The V and J ends lost 8 bases and 0 bases respectively, with 15 bases between them. Germline loops: CDR1 SGHRS, CDR2 YFSETQ. The CDR3 spans 16 residues. The DNA for the CDR3 is TGCGCCAGAAGCCTACCCACCGGCTCTGGGGCCAACGTCCTGACTTTC. It codes for CARSLPTGSGANVLTF.

The chain couples TRBV29-1 to TRBJ1-4, with no clear D. Trimming stripped 0 bases from V and 4 bases from J, with 9 bases between. This CDR3 contains 14 residues. The germline CDR1 and CDR2 sequences are SQVTM and ANQGSEA. Written as DNA, the CDR3 is TGCAGCGTTGAAGATTCTGGCCTTAATGAAAAACTGTTTTTT. This gives the protein CSVEDSGLNEKLFF. Together with reference TRBV29-1 and TRBJ1-4, the CDR3 gives the full variable domain: SAVISQKPSRDICQRGTSLTIQCQVDSQVTMMFWYRQQPGQSLTLIATANQGSEATYESGFVIDKFPISRPNLTFSTLTVSNMSPEDSSIYLCSVEDSGLNEKLFFGSGTQLSVL.

This clonotype was seen at least ten times. The chain is built from TRBV7-2 and TRBJ2-2, with 8 bases identical to TRBD1. This CDR3 has 15 amino acids. Unmatched junction bases numbered 6, after V lost 5 bases and J lost 4 bases. Germline V lookup: CDR1 SGHTA, CDR2 FQGNSA. CDR3 region: CASSPRQGSTGELFF. CDR3 coding DNA: TGTGCCAGCAGCCCGCGACAGGGGAGCACCGGGGAGCTGTTTTTT.

The chain carries TRBV7-6 and TRBJ1-3; the D is unclear. Trimming took off 5 bases at V and 0 bases at J, with 14 bases between the two ends. The CDR3 has 16 amino acids. The germline CDR1 and CDR2 sequences are SGHVS and FNYEAQ. CDR3 nucleotides: TGTGCCAGCAGCACAGCCGGGATGAGCTCTGGAAACACCATATATTTT. Its translation is CASSTAGMSSGNTIYF.

V usage is TRBV18 and J usage is TRBJ2-3; TRBD1 matches 9 bases. CDR3 size: 14 residues. V lost 4 bases to trimming and J lost 6 bases; unmatched junction nucleotides: 5. Per germline, CDR1 KGHSH and CDR2 LQKENI. The CDR3: CASSRRTGEDTQYF. The CDR3 nucleotides read TGTGCCAGCTCACGTCGGACAGGGGAGGATACGCAGTATTTT. Full variable domain (remainder filled in from reference TRBV18 and TRBJ2-3): NAGVMQNPRHLVRRRGQEARLRCSPMKGHSHVYWYRQLPEEGLKFMVYLQKENIIDESGMPKERFSAEFPKEGPSILRIQQVVRGDSAAYFCASSRRTGEDTQYFGPGTRLTVL.

At least ten counts were recorded for this clonotype. The chain is built from TRBV10-3 and TRBJ2-2; possibly TRBD1 for D (6 bases). Trimming left V 10 bases short and J 2 bases short, with 14 bases between. Germline CDR1 is ENHRY and CDR2 is SYGVKD. The CDR3 has 14 amino acids. The CDR3 reads CASRSGQNTGELFF. The CDR3 nucleotides read TGTGCCAGTAGATCGGGACAAAACACCGGGGAGCTGTTTTTT.

Many counts were recorded for this clonotype. The V call is TRBV2, the J call TRBJ2-1; D possibly uses TRBD1 or TRBD2 (6 bases each). The CDR3 has 14 residues. Germline V gene data show CDR1 as SNHLY and CDR2 as FYNNEI. The V and J ends lost 8 bases and 0 bases respectively, with 11 bases between them. The CDR3 DNA reads TGTGCCAGCGGGGGGCCGAGCTCCTACAATGAGCAGTTCTTC. Its protein is CASGGPSSYNEQFF.

V usage is TRBV10-3 and J usage is TRBJ1-1; D gene unclear. The CDR3 runs to 13 residues. V lost 10 bases and J lost 4, with 16 bases in between. CDR1 is ENHRY, CDR2 SYGVKD, per germline. The CDR3 DNA reads TGTGCCACAGGCCCGAGGGAGGGCACTGAAGCTTTCTTT. Its translation is CATGPREGTEAFF.

In this sample, this clonotype turned up many times. J is TRBJ1-1 and V is TRBV20-1; D ambiguous. The CDR3 loop spans 13 amino acids. Per germline, CDR1 DFQATT and CDR2 SNEGSKA (reference sequence). V was trimmed by 1 base and J by 3 bases, leaving 9 bases between them. As DNA, the CDR3 is TGCAGTGCTAGAGCAAGGACCTACACTGAAGCTTTCTTT. Translating it yields CSARARTYTEAFF.

The chain is built from TRBV20-1 and TRBJ1-6; 9 bases agree with TRBD1. The germline V gene encodes CDR1 DFQATT and CDR2 SNEGSKA (reference sequence). The V gene end was trimmed by 5 bases and the J gene end by 6 bases; junction bases not matched to a gene: 8. The CDR3 totals 15 residues. The CDR3 reads CSAFSRTGANSPLHF. The CDR3 DNA sequence: TGCAGTGCTTTTAGCCGGACAGGGGCTAATTCACCCCTCCACTTT.

This clonotype has at least ten counts. The V and J genes are TRBV12-3 or TRBV12-4 and TRBJ2-1; tentative D call: TRBD1 (6 bases). Trimming stripped 7 bases from V and 0 bases from J, with 10 bases between. The CDR3 sequence is 14 residues long. CDR3 residues: CASNRDNSYNEQFF. The CDR3 DNA reads TGTGCCAGCAACCGGGACAACTCCTACAATGAGCAGTTCTTC.

In its sample, this clonotype was seen a few times. The rearrangement joins TRBV12-3 or TRBV12-4 to TRBJ2-7, with TRBD1 matching over 9 bases. With V trimmed by 5 bases and J by 6 bases, 2 bases remained unmatched. The CDR3 sequence is 12 residues long. The CDR3 protein is CASSPTGGEQYF. CDR3 coding DNA: TGTGCCAGCAGTCCGACAGGGGGCGAGCAGTACTTC.

This clonotype was seen at least ten times. J is TRBJ2-1 and V is TRBV5-1; 11 bases match TRBD2. Germline CDR1 is SGHRS and CDR2 is YFSETQ. After removal of 4 bases from V and 5 bases from J, the junction contained 8 bases not matched to a gene. CDR3 size: 16 residues. The CDR3 DNA reads as TGCGCCAGCAGCACAGTCCCTAGCGGGGGGCACAATGAGCAGTTCTTC. Translated, it gives CASSTVPSGGHNEQFF. Variable domain in full (rest from reference TRBV5-1 and TRBJ2-1): KAGVTQTPRYLIKTRGQQVTLSCSPISGHRSVSWYQQTPGQGLQFLFEYFSETQRNKGNFPGRFSGRQFSNSRSEMNVSTLELGDSALYLCASSTVPSGGHNEQFFGPGTRLTVL.

This clonotype was recorded many times. The V and J genes are TRBV12-3 or TRBV12-4 and TRBJ1-5; unclear D gene. Trimming stripped 1 base from V and 11 bases from J, with 12 bases between. The CDR3 runs to 13 residues. CDR3 nucleotides: TGTGCCAGCAGTTTAGGGGGTCCCTGGTCCCAGCATTTT. The encoded protein is CASSLGGPWSQHF.

This clonotype was detected ten times or more. This chain connects TRBV11-2 to TRBJ2-3, with D possibly matching TRBD2 (5 bases). Germline loops: CDR1 SGHAT, CDR2 FQNNGV. This CDR3 spans 15 amino acids. The V end lost 3 bases, the J end lost 2 bases, and 12 bases lay between the germline ends. This CDR3 is CASSFDPGSTDTQYF. CDR3 nucleotide sequence: TGTGCCAGCAGCTTCGATCCGGGGTCCACAGATACGCAGTATTTT. Supplemented by reference TRBV11-2 and TRBJ2-3, the full variable domain reads EAGVAQSPRYKIIEKRQSVAFWCNPISGHATLYWYQQILGQGPKLLIQFQNNGVVDDSQLPKDRFSAERLKGVDSTLKIQPAKLEDSAVYLCASSFDPGSTDTQYFGPGTRLTVL.

This clonotype was picked up many times. The V gene is TRBV20-1, the J gene TRBJ2-7; maybe TRBD2 (5 bases). CDR1 and CDR2 from the germline V gene are DFQATT and SNEGSKA (reference sequence). Trimming shortened V by 1 base and J by 0 bases, and 10 bases separated the two germline ends. This CDR3 contains 14 residues. The CDR3 loop reads CSARGSGGSYEQYF. The CDR3 coding sequence is TGCAGTGCTAGAGGCAGCGGAGGCTCCTACGAGCAGTACTTC.

This clonotype was detected ten times or more. This chain joins TRBV20-1 and TRBJ2-5; 7 nucleotides align to TRBD2. Germline V lookup: CDR1 DFQATT, CDR2 SNEGSKA (reference sequence). V dropped 3 bases and J dropped 2; count of bases not matched to a gene: 12. The CDR3 runs 16 residues. The CDR3 region has the DNA TGCAGTGCTAGTCGATTAGACCGACTAGCTCAAGAGACCCAGTACTTC. Translating gives CSASRLDRLAQETQYF.

This clonotype appeared a few times. V and J are TRBV2 and TRBJ2-1; TRBD2 matches 11 bases. The CDR3 is 13 amino acids. CDR1 and CDR2 (germline): SNHLY, FYNNEI. V lost 3 bases to trimming and J lost 9 bases; unmatched junction nucleotides: 1. CDR3 in DNA: TGTGCCAGCAGTGAGCTAGCGGGGGGTGAGCAGTTCTTC. Amino acids: CASSELAGGEQFF.

This clonotype was counted many times. J is TRBJ1-4 and V is TRBV20-1; unclear D gene. The V gene lost 5 bases and the J gene lost 10 bases, with 23 bases spanning the gap. Looked up from germline, CDR1 is DFQATT and CDR2 is SNEGSKA (reference sequence). The CDR3 totals 15 residues. In DNA, the CDR3 is TGCAGTGCTGCTCCCTGGGTCCTGTCCGACGGAAAACTGTTTTTT. It encodes CSAAPWVLSDGKLFF.

In its sample, this clonotype was seen many times. The chain combines TRBV5-1 with TRBJ2-1; D could derive from TRBD1 or TRBD2 (6 bases each). V was shortened by 3 bases and J by 6 bases, with 16 bases between the two germline ends. CDR1 and CDR2 from the germline V gene are SGHRS and YFSETQ. CDR3 size: 15 residues. The CDR3 loop is CASSSSGWGANEQFF. CDR3 DNA: TGCGCCAGCAGCTCCAGCGGGTGGGGGGCCAATGAGCAGTTCTTC. Using reference TRBV5-1 and TRBJ2-1 for the parts outside the CDR3, the full variable domain is KAGVTQTPRYLIKTRGQQVTLSCSPISGHRSVSWYQQTPGQGLQFLFEYFSETQRNKGNFPGRFSGRQFSNSRSEMNVSTLELGDSALYLCASSSSGWGANEQFFGPGTRLTVL.

V is TRBV6-1 and J is TRBJ1-6; 8 nucleotides align to TRBD1. The germline CDR1 and CDR2 sequences are MNHNS and SASEGT. J lost 3 bases, V lost 1 base, and 11 bases had no gene match. This CDR3 is built from 19 residues. This chain's CDR3 is CASSEVETGVLFYNSPLHF. The CDR3 DNA reads TGTGCCAGCAGTGAAGTTGAGACAGGGGTTTTATTCTATAATTCACCCCTCCACTTT.

This clonotype was observed many times. The rearrangement uses TRBV6-5 and TRBJ2-1; 10 nucleotides match TRBD2. After removal of 7 bases from V and 9 bases from J, the junction contained 12 bases not matched to a gene. The CDR3 sequence is 15 residues long. Germline V gives CDR1 MNHEY, CDR2 SVGAGI. In nucleotides, the CDR3 is TGTGCCAGCAAAATAGCGGGGGGCCGTCGAGGTGAGCAGTTCTTC. Translating it yields CASKIAGGRRGEQFF.

This clonotype was seen only a few times. The rearrangement joins TRBV29-1 to TRBJ2-3, with D tentatively TRBD2 (6 bases). The ends were cut back, 3 bases at V and 1 base at J, with 11 bases in the middle. Germline V gives CDR1 SQVTM, CDR2 ANQGSEA. This CDR3 has 14 amino acids. This chain's CDR3 is CSVDREAGTDTQYF. The DNA of the CDR3 is TGCAGCGTTGATAGGGAGGCCGGCACAGATACGCAGTATTTT.

This clonotype was seen repeatedly, ten times or more. V gene TRBV20-1 combines with J gene TRBJ2-3; TRBD2 matches at 8 bases. The CDR3 length is 16 residues. The V segment lost 2 bases and the J segment 0 bases; nucleotides outside the gene matches: 7. CDR1 and CDR2 (germline): DFQATT, SNEGSKA (reference sequence). The CDR3 bases are TGCAGTGCTAGAATAGCGGGGAGTCCTAGCACAGATACGCAGTATTTT. It translates to CSARIAGSPSTDTQYF.

This clonotype was observed many times. J is TRBJ2-7 and V is TRBV6-5; 7 nucleotides align to TRBD1. The length of the CDR3 is 15 residues. From germline, CDR1 is MNHEY and CDR2 SVGAGI. The ends lost 2 bases at V and 7 bases at J; junction bases unmatched: 11. The CDR3 DNA reads as TGTGCCAGCAGTTACAGTAGGGGGCGCATTAATGAGCAGTACTTC. Encoded protein: CASSYSRGRINEQYF.

This clonotype turned up a few times. The chain is built from TRBV30 and TRBJ2-7, with D possibly TRBD1 on 6 matching bases. V was shortened by 4 bases and J by 1 base, with 8 bases between the two germline ends. The germline gives CDR1 GTSNPN, CDR2 SVGIG (reference sequence). CDR3 length: 12 amino acids. The CDR3: CAWKGVSYEQYF. As DNA, the CDR3 is TGTGCCTGGAAGGGGGTGTCCTACGAGCAGTACTTC.